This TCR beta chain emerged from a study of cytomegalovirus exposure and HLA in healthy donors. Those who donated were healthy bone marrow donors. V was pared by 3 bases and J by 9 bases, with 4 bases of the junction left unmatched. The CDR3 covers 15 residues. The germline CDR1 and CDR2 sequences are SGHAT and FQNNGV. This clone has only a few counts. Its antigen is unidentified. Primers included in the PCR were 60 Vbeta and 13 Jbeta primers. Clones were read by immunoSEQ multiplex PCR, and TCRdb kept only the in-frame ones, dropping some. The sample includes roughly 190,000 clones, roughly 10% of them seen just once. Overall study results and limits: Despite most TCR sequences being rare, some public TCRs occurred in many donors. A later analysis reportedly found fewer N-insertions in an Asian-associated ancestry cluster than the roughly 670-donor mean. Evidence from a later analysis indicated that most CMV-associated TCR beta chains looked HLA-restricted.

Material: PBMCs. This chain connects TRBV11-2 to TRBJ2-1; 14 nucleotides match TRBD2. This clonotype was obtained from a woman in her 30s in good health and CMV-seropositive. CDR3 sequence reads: CASSFGLAGGSEQFF. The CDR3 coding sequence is TGTGCCAGCAGCTTCGGACTAGCGGGAGGATCTGAGCAGTTCTTC.